This T cell receptor beta chain derives from a study of CD4 T cells in relation to SARS-CoV-2 and coronaviruses (dated by TCRdb to the early 2020s). Regarding the complete study: In the ViraFEST assay, PBMCs were grown with antigen for around nine days, and TCR beta CDR3s were then sequenced to identify antigen-specific clonal expansions. An HIV-1 Nef peptide pool or a culture without peptide was used as the negative reference condition. Patient-derived lymphoblastoid cell lines were used to map the HLA restriction of shared crossreactive spike epitopes. The study assessed, at the TCR clonotype level, memory CD4+ T cell crossreactivity between SARS-CoV-2 and common cold coronavirus spike proteins. Samples from three pre-COVID donors and the naive versus memory experiments were sequenced with the Adaptive Biotechnologies TCR-sequencing kit; other data were Illumina-based. A different TCR-beta assay, based on Illumina, was used to sequence expansion assays from other donors in the study. The study at large found these results: Compared with monoreactive clones, crossreactive clones had significantly weaker SARS-CoV-2-driven expansion, a result consistent with antigenic imprinting. The study was constrained by small numbers of patients and of tested TCRs. In about 61% of donors, memory CD4+ clonotypes turned up that crossrecognized SARS-CoV-2 and at least one common cold coronavirus spike. No donor contributed both pre-pandemic and post-infection samples, which limited tracing the source of pre-existing responses. Crossreactivity analysis was centred on spike protein, so crossreactivity against other viral proteins was not assessed.

Remarks on this clone: Its antigen is not yet known. Nothing much larger sits one base from this clone, and base qualities are not available.

CD4+ T cells from unexposed donors were collected before the COVID-19 pandemic (2011-2018). Following 10 days of culture, the EasySep CD4+ T cell isolation kit was used to isolate CD4+ T cells. As cell number allowed, CD4+ T cells from unexposed donors were tested for reactivity to SARS-CoV-2 S and N and to four common cold coronavirus spike pools. Each well held 1.5 million to 2 million PBMCs cultured in IMDM containing about 5.3% human AB serum and about 11 IU/ml IL-2. Half of the culture medium was replaced with fresh IL-2-containing medium on days 3 and 7. Triplicate replicate wells were generally used for each peptide culture condition. Leukapheresis product for the unexposed donors was bought commercially. Ficoll-Paque PLUS gradient centrifugation was used to isolate PBMCs from leukapheresis product or whole blood. PBMCs were either cryopreserved at -140 degrees C or used fresh in the expansion assay. The QIAamp Micro DNA Kit was used to extract genomic DNA from the CD4+ T cells.

Per the germline V gene, SGHRS is the CDR1 and YFSETQ is the CDR2. Trimming accounts for 4 bases at V and 2 bases at J, while the number of junction bases matched to no gene is 11. CDR3 length: 16 amino acids, cysteine to phenylalanine. The read is trimmed to its CDR3 DNA, 48 bases read in frame from base 1. Library construction relied on the immunoSEQ multiplex PCR assay. For the original study's pipeline: During preprocessing, nonproductive sequences were removed, along with CDR3s that did not begin with C, did not end with F or W, or were shorter than 7 amino acids. Antigen-specific clonotypes were called with the MANAFEST web app on the basis of expansion relative to the reference and to other culture wells. A clone was considered positive if the clone showed significant expansion compared with the reference culture in 2 of 3 replicate wells at an FDR below 0.05. To be called positive, a clone also had to show significant expansion compared with every other tandem well and an odds ratio greater than 5. Pairwise Levenshtein distance, computed with the stringdist R package after three terminal residues were trimmed from each end, was used as the measure of CDR3 homology. As stored in TCRdb, this immuneACCESS dataset retains in-frame rearrangements with V and J assigned. A fraction of the clones does not appear; measured against another copy, unresolved V genes explain less than half of the discrepancy, and the remainder lacks a known reason. V and J calls and clone size are those listed in that table; D and trimming were worked out from the DNA. This sample holds fewer than 20,000 clones; 60% to 80% were observed only once. Together, the top ten hold roughly 19% of the sample.

This receptor was obtained from a human donor in good health. The sample taken for sequencing was CD4+ T cells from PBMCs, cultured in vitro. The chain is assembled from TRBV5-1 and TRBJ2-7; 8 nucleotides in the junction match TRBD2. The nucleotide sequence reads TGCGCCAGCAGCGGGGGGCTGGCGGGAGGTACCTACGAGCAGTACTTC. Its product reads: CASSGGLAGGTYEQYF.